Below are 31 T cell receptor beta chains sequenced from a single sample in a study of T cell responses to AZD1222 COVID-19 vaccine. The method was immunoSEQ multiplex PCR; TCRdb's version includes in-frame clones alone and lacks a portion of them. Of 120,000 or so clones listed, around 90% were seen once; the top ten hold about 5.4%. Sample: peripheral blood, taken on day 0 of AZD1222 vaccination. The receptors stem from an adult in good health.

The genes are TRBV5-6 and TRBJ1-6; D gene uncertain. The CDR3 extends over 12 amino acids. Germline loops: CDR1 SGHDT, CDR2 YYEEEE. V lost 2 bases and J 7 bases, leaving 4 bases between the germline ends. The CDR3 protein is CASSFRNSPLHF. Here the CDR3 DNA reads TGTGCCAGCAGCTTCAGGAATTCACCCCTCCACTTT.

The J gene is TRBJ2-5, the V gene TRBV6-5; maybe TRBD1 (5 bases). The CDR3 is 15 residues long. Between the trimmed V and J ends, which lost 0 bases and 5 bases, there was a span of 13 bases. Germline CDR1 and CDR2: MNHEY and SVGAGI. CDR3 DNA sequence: TGTGCCAGCAGTTACTCTCGGACCCAGGGCGAGACCCAGTACTTC. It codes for CASSYSRTQGETQYF.

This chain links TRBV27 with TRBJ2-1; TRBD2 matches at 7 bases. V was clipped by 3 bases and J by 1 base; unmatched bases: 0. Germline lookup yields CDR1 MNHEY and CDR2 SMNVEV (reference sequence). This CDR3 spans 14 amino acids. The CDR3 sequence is CASSLRESYNEQFF. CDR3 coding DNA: TGTGCCAGCAGTTTGCGGGAGTCCTACAATGAGCAGTTCTTC.

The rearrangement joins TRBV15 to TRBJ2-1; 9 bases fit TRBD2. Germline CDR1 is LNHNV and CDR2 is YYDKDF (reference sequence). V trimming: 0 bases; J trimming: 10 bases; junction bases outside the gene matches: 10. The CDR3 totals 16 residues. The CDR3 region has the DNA TGTGCCACCAGCAGAGATCCGGGACTAGCAGGAGGGGAGCAGTTCTTC. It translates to CATSRDPGLAGGEQFF.

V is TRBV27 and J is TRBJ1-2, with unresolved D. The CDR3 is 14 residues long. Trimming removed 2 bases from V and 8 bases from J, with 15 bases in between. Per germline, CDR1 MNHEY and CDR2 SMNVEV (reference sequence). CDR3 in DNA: TGTGCCAGCAGTTTAACAAGGGTTCGTAGAGGCTACACCTTC. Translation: CASSLTRVRRGYTF.

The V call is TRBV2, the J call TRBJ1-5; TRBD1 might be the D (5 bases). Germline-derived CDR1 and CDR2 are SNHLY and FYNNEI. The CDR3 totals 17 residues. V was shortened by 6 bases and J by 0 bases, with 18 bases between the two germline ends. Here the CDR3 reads CASSRDDEALSNQPQHF. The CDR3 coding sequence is TGTGCCAGCAGCAGGGACGACGAAGCACTTAGCAATCAGCCCCAGCATTTT.

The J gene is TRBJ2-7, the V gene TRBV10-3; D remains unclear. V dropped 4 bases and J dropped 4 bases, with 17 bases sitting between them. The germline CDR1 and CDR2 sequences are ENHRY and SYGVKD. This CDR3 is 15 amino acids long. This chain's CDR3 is CAISVGFPLSYEQYF. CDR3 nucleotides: TGTGCCATCAGTGTGGGATTTCCCTTGTCGTACGAGCAGTACTTC.

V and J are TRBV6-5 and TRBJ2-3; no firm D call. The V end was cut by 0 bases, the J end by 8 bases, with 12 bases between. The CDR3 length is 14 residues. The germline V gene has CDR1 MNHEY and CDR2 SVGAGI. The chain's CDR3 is CASSYSGTATTQYF. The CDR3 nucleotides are TGTGCCAGCAGTTACTCGGGTACGGCGACTACGCAGTATTTT.

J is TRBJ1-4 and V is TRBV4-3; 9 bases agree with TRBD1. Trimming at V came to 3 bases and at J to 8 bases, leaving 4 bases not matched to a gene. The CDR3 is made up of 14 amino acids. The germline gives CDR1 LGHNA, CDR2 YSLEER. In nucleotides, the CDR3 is TGCGCCAGCAGCCAGGACAGGGGTGGGGAAAAACTGTTTTTT. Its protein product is CASSQDRGGEKLFF.

The CDR3 loop reads CASSRTGNNEQYF. The CDR3 nucleotides read TGTGCCAGCAGCCGGACAGGGAACAACGAGCAGTACTTC. The J gene is TRBJ2-7, the V gene TRBV12-3 or TRBV12-4; 8 bases are shared with TRBD1. This CDR3 region has 13 residues. V was pared by 6 bases and J by 5 bases, with 6 bases of the junction left unmatched.

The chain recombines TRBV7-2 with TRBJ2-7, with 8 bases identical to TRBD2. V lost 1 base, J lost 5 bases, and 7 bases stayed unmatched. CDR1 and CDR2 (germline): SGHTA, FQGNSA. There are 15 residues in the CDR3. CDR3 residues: CASSLDRGGFNEQYF. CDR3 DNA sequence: TGTGCCAGCAGCTTAGACCGGGGGGGCTTCAACGAGCAGTACTTC.

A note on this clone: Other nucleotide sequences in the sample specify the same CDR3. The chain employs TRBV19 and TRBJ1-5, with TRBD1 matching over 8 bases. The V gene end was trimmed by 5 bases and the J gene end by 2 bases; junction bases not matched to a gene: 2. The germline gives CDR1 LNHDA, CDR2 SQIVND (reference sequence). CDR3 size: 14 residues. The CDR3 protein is CASSGQGGNQPQHF. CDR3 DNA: TGTGCCAGTAGTGGACAGGGAGGCAATCAGCCCCAGCATTTT.

The CDR3 DNA follows: TGTGCCAGCAGTCGGACAGGGAGCGGCAATCAGCCCCAGCATTTT. This gives the protein CASSRTGSGNQPQHF. The V and J genes are TRBV6-5 and TRBJ1-5; 8 bases match TRBD1. Germline loops: CDR1 MNHEY, CDR2 SVGAGI. The ends lost 5 bases at V and 2 bases at J; junction bases unmatched: 5. There are 15 residues in the CDR3.

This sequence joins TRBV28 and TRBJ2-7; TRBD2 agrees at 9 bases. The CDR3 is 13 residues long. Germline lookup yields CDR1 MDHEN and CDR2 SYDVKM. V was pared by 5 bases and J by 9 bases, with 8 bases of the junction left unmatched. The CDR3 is CASSQSGRYMQYF. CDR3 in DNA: TGTGCCAGCAGTCAAAGCGGGAGGTACATGCAGTACTTC.

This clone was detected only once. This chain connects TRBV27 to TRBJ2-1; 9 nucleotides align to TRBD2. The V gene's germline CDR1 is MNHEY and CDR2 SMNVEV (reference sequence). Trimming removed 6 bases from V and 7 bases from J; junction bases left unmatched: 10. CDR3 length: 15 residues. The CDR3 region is CASREPGLAWNEQFF. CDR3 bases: TGTGCCAGCAGGGAGCCGGGACTAGCTTGGAATGAGCAGTTCTTC.

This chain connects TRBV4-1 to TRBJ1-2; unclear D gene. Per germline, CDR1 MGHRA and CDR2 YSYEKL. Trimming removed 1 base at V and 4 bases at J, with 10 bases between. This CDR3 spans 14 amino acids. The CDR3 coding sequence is TGCGCCAGCAGCCAAGGGTCAGAGGCCTATGGCTACACCTTC. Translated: CASSQGSEAYGYTF.

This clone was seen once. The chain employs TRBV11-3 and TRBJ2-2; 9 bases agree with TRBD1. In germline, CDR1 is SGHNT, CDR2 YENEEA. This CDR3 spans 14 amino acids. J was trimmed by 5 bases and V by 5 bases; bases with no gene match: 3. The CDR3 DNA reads TGTGCCAGCAGCCGGGACAGGGTTACCGGGGAGCTGTTTTTT. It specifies CASSRDRVTGELFF.

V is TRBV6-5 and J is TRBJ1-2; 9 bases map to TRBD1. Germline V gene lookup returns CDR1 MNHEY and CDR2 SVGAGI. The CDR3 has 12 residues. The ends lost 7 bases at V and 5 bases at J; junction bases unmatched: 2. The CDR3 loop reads CASNRGLYGYTF. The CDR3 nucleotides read TGTGCCAGCAACAGGGGGCTATATGGCTACACCTTC.

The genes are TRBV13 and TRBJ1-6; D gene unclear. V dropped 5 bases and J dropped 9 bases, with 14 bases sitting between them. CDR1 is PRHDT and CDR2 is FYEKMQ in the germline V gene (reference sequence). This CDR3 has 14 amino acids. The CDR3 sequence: CASSHTRMGSPLHF. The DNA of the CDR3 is TGTGCCAGCAGCCATACAAGGATGGGTTCACCCCTCCACTTT.

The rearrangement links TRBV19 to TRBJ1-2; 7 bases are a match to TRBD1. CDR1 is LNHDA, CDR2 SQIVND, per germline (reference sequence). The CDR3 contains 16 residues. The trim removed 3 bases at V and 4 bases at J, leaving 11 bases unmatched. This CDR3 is CASSMGGGQAVYGYTF. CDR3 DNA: TGTGCCAGTAGTATGGGGGGAGGACAGGCGGTCTATGGCTACACCTTC.

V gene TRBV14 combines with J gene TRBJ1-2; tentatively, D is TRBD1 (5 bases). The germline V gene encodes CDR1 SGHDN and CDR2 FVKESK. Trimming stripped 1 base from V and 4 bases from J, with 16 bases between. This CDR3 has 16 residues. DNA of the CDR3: TGTGCCAGCAGCCAAGTGGGGAGGGACGTGATCTATGGCTACACCTTC. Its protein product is CASSQVGRDVIYGYTF. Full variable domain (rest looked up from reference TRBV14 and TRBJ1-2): EAGVTQFPSHSVIEKGQTVTLRCDPISGHDNLYWYRRVMGKEIKFLLHFVKESKQDESGMPNNRFLAERTGGTYSTLKVQPAELEDSGVYFCASSQVGRDVIYGYTFGSGTRLTVV.

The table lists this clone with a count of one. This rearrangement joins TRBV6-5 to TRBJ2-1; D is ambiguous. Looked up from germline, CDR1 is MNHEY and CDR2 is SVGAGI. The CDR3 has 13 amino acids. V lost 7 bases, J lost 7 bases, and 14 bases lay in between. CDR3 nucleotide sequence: TGTGCCAGCACTTCGGGTTCGGCTAATGAGCAGTTCTTC. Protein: CASTSGSANEQFF.

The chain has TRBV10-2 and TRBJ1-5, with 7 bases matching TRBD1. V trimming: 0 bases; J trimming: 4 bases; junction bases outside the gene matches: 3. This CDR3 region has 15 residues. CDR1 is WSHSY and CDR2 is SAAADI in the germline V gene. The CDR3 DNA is TGCGCCAGCAGTGAGTCAGGACAGGTAAATCAGCCCCAGCATTTT. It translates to CASSESGQVNQPQHF.

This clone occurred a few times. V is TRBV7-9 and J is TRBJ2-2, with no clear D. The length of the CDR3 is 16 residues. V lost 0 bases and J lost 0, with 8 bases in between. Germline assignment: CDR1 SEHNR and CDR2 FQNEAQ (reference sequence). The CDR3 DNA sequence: TGTGCCAGCAGCTTAGCGTATCCCTCGAACACCGGGGAGCTGTTTTTT. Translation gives CASSLAYPSNTGELFF.

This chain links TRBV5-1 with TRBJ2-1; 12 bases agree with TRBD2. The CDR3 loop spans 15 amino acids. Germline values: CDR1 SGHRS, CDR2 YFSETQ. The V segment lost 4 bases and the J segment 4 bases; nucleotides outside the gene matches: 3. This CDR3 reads CASSATSGSYNEQFF. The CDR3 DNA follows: TGCGCCAGCAGCGCGACTAGCGGGAGTTACAATGAGCAGTTCTTC.

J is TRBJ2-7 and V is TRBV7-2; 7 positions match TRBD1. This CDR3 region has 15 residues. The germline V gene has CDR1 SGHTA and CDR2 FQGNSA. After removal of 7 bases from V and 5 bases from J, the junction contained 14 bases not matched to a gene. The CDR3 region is CASTPGGQEFHEQYF. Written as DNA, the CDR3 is TGTGCCAGCACGCCTGGAGGACAGGAGTTTCACGAGCAGTACTTC. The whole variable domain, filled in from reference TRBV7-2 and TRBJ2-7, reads GAGVSQSPSNKVTEKGKDVELRCDPISGHTALYWYRQSLGQGLEFLIYFQGNSAPDKSGLPSDRFSAERTGGSVSTLTIQRTQQEDSAVYLCASTPGGQEFHEQYFGPGTRLTVT.

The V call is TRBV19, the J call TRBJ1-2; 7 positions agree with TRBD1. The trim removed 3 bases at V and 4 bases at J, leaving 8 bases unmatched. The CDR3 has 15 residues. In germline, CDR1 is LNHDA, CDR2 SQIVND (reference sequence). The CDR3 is CASSIYPTGFYGYTF. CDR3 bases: TGTGCCAGTAGTATTTACCCGACAGGGTTCTATGGCTACACCTTC.

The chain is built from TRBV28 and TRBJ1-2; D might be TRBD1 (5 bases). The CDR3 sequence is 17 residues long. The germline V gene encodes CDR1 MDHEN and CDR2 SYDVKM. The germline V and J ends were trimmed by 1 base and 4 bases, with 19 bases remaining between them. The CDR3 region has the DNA TGTGCCAGCAGTTTATACCCGTGGGGGGGAACTTTCTATGGCTACACCTTC. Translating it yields CASSLYPWGGTFYGYTF.

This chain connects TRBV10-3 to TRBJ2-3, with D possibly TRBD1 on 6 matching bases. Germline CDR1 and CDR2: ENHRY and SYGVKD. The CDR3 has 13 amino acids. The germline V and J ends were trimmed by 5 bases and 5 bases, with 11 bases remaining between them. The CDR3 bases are TGTGCCATCAGTTCCCAGGGGCGAGATACGCAGTATTTT. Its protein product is CAISSQGRDTQYF.

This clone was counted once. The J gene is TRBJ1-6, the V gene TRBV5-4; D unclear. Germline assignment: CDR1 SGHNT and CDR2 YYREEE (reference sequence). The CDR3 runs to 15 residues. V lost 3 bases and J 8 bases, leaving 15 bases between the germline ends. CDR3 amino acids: CASSSSPDGYSPLHF. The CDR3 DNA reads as TGTGCCAGCAGCTCCTCACCGGACGGTTATTCACCCCTCCACTTT.

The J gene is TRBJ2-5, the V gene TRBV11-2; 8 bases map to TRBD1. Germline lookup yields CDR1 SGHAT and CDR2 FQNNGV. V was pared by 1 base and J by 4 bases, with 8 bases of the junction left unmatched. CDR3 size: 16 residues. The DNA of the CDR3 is TGTGCCAGCAGCTTAGGGACACAGGGGGTGTCAGAGACCCAGTACTTC. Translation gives CASSLGTQGVSETQYF. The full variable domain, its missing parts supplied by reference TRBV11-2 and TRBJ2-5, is EAGVAQSPRYKIIEKRQSVAFWCNPISGHATLYWYQQILGQGPKLLIQFQNNGVVDDSQLPKDRFSAERLKGVDSTLKIQPAKLEDSAVYLCASSLGTQGVSETQYFGPGTRLLVL.